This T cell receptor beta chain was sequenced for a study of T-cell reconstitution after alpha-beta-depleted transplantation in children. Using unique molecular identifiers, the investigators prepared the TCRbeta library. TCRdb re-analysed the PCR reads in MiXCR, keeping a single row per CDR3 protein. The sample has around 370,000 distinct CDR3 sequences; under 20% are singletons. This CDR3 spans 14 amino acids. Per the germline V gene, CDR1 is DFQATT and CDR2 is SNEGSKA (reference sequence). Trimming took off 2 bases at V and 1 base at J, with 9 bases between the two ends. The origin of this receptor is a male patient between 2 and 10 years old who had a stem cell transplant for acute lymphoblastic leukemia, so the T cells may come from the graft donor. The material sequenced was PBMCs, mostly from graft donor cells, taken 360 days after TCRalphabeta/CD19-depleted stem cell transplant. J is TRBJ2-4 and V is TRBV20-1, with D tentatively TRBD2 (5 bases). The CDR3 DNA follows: TGCAGTGCTAGAAAGGGAGAGGCCAAAAACATTCAGTACTTC. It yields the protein CSARKGEAKNIQYF.